The present T cell receptor (beta chain) was sequenced within a study of T cells in Graves' hyperthyroidism and ophthalmopathy. Study conclusions and caveats: Prediction of ophthalmopathy progression came a median roughly 6.6 months pre-onset.

On this clonotype: Its antigen is not identified.

This CDR3 region has 14 residues. After removal of 2 bases from V and 5 bases from J, the junction contained 2 bases not matched to a gene. CDR1 and CDR2 from the germline V gene are SGHTS and YDEGEE. Criteria for exclusion of patients were uncontrolled infection, other autoimmune disease, pregnancy or lactation. Fresh peripheral blood, approximately 9.6 ml, yielded the PBMCs. RNA transcripts gave rise to amplified TCR beta CDR3 regions. TCR CDR3 underwent first-round RT-PCR with the HTBI primer set. MiXCR was run by TCRdb on the multiplex PCR reads, yielding one entry per CDR3 protein. The repertoire includes approximately 570,000 distinct CDR3 sequences, around 20% of them detected once, and 47% sits in the top ten.

This clonotype originated in a man aged 35-49 years with Graves' ophthalmopathy. Input material: blood. This sequence joins TRBV5-8 and TRBJ2-2; 8 positions match TRBD2. CDR3 in amino acids: CASSFSGATGELFF. DNA for the CDR3: TGTGCCAGCAGCTTTAGCGGGGCGACCGGGGAGCTGTTTTTT.